The 7 T cell receptor beta chains below were found in one sample sequenced in a study of cytomegalovirus exposure and HLA in healthy donors. Use of 60 Vbeta and 13 Jbeta primers characterized the PCR. Assay: immunoSEQ multiplex PCR; the TCRdb copy retains only in-frame clones and omits some. This table has around 90,000 clones, around three fifths appearing once. The sample was PBMCs. Receptors were obtained from a woman in her 50s in good health and CMV-seropositive.

The CDR3 region is CASSSQGENYGYTF. CDR3 nucleotides: TGTGCCAGCAGTTCCCAAGGGGAAAACTATGGCTACACCTTC. This sequence joins TRBV6-6 and TRBJ1-2; maybe TRBD1 (5 bases). The CDR3 is 14 residues long. Per the germline V gene, CDR1 is MNHNY and CDR2 is SVGAGI (reference sequence). Trimming pared 4 bases from V and 2 bases from J, leaving 11 bases between.

This clone was seen more than once but under ten times. The V gene is TRBV4-2, the J gene TRBJ2-7, with D unresolved. Trimming cost V 0 bases and J 0 bases, with 9 bases left between them. This CDR3 region has 15 residues. CDR1 and CDR2 from the germline V gene are LGHNA and YNFKEQ. CDR3 DNA sequence: TGTGCCAGCAGCCAAGATACCATGAGCTCCTACGAGCAGTACTTC. It yields the protein CASSQDTMSSYEQYF.

The J gene is TRBJ2-7, the V gene TRBV5-4; 7 bases are shared with TRBD1. Germline values: CDR1 SGHNT, CDR2 YYREEE (reference sequence). The CDR3 extends over 15 amino acids. After removal of 3 bases from V and 2 bases from J, the junction contained 8 bases not matched to a gene. The CDR3 sequence: CASSSRQGNPYEQYF. For the CDR3, the DNA is TGTGCCAGCAGCTCTCGACAGGGTAACCCCTACGAGCAGTACTTC. The full variable domain, its missing parts supplied by reference TRBV5-4 and TRBJ2-7, is ETGVTQSPTHLIKTRGQQVTLRCSSQSGHNTVSWYQQALGQGPQFIFQYYREEENGRGNFPPRFSGLQFPNYSSELNVNALELDDSALYLCASSSRQGNPYEQYFGPGTRLTVT.

This clone showed up just once. The chain carries TRBV27 and TRBJ1-2; 7 nucleotides match TRBD1. V shed 6 bases and J 2 bases; nucleotides not matched to a gene: 3. The V gene's germline CDR1 is MNHEY and CDR2 SMNVEV (reference sequence). This CDR3 is built from 13 residues. The CDR3 region is CASSATGNYGYTF. CDR3 bases: TGTGCCAGCAGCGCGACAGGGAACTATGGCTACACCTTC.

This chain joins TRBV6-5 and TRBJ2-7, with a weak D call TRBD1 (5 bases). Looked up from germline, CDR1 is MNHEY and CDR2 is SVGAGI. The CDR3 runs to 15 residues. Trimming left V 7 bases short and J 4 bases short, with 20 bases between. The CDR3 DNA reads as TGTGCCAGCACCCCCACATGGGGAAAGGGGTACGAGCAGTACTTC. Encoded protein: CASTPTWGKGYEQYF.

The rearrangement links TRBV2 to TRBJ2-1, with 8 bases lining up with TRBD1. This CDR3 comprises 12 residues. Germline-derived CDR1 and CDR2 are SNHLY and FYNNEI. V lost 4 bases to trimming and J lost 9 bases; unmatched junction nucleotides: 2. The CDR3 sequence: CASSGQGIEQFF. Written as DNA, the CDR3 is TGTGCCAGCAGTGGACAGGGGATTGAGCAGTTCTTC.

The J gene is TRBJ1-2, the V gene TRBV28; D unresolved. The CDR3 totals 14 residues. V lost 7 bases and J 2 bases, leaving 14 bases between the germline ends. CDR1 is MDHEN and CDR2 is SYDVKM in the germline V gene. CDR3 DNA: TGTGCCAGCACCCCTGGTGTGGGCAACTATGGCTACACCTTC. Its translation: CASTPGVGNYGYTF.